This T cell receptor beta chain was sequenced during a study of cytomegalovirus exposure and HLA in healthy donors. Study conclusions and caveats: According to the study, roughly 160 TCR beta chains were cytomegalovirus-associated.

This CDR3 is 15 amino acids long. V was clipped by 5 bases and J by 2 bases, with 16 bases between them. Germline lookup yields CDR1 LNHNV and CDR2 YYDKDF (reference sequence). PCR used 60 Vbeta primers and 13 Jbeta primers. Profiled with immunoSEQ multiplex PCR; TCRdb holds only in-frame clones, not every one. Of approximately 170,000 clones listed, over 65% are singletons. This clone came up a few times. Antigen: not known. The chain couples TRBV15 to TRBJ2-7; D is possibly TRBD1 (6 bases). Sequences were obtained from PBMCs. The sequence derives from a woman aged 40 to 50 in good health and CMV-seropositive. The CDR3: CATSVTSGDPYEQYF. The DNA for the CDR3 is TGTGCCACCAGCGTCACTTCAGGGGACCCCTACGAGCAGTACTTC.